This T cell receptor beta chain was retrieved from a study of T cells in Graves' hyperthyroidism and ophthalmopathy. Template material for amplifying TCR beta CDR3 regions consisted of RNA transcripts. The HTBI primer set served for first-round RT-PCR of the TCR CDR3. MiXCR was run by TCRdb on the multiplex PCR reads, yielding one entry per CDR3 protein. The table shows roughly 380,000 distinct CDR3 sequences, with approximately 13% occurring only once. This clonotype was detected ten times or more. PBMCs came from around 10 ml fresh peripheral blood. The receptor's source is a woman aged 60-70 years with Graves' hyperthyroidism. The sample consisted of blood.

The DNA for the CDR3 is TGTGCCAGCAGCCTACGGACTGGTGGCTACACCTTC. Translating gives CASSLRTGGYTF. The V call is TRBV7-9, the J call TRBJ1-2; unclear D gene. The CDR3 covers 12 residues. V lost 5 bases and J 7 bases, leaving 11 bases between the germline ends. Germline V gives CDR1 SEHNR, CDR2 FQNEAQ (reference sequence).